Each of the 27 T cell receptor beta chains below was sequenced from the same sample in a study of T cells in Graves' hyperthyroidism and ophthalmopathy. The CDR3 regions of TCR beta were amplified from RNA transcripts. First-round RT-PCR of the TCR CDR3 relied on the HTBI primer set. TCRdb used MiXCR to reprocess the multiplex PCR reads, holding one entry per CDR3 protein. The sample lists 500,000 to 650,000 distinct CDR3 sequences, roughly 15% seen once, with approximately 15% in the top ten. Sample: blood. The receptors shown here come from a woman aged 18 to 35 with Graves' ophthalmopathy.

The chain links TRBV28 to TRBJ2-5; D call uncertain. The germline V and J ends were trimmed by 3 bases and 7 bases, with 9 bases remaining between them. CDR3 length: 12 amino acids. Germline V CDR1 and CDR2: MDHEN, SYDVKM. CDR3 amino acids: CASSLSGGTQYF. In DNA, the CDR3 is TGTGCCAGCAGTTTGTCAGGCGGGACCCAGTACTTC.

This clonotype came up many times. The chain employs TRBV28 and TRBJ1-2; no clear D. The V gene's germline CDR1 is MDHEN and CDR2 SYDVKM. V lost 5 bases, J lost 3 bases, and 7 bases lay in between. The CDR3 runs 12 residues. The CDR3 loop reads CASSGEYYGYTF. The CDR3 DNA is TGTGCCAGCAGTGGGGAGTACTATGGCTACACCTTC.

This clonotype was counted at least ten times. The CDR3 DNA reads as TGTGCCAGCAGTTACCGTCTTGGGGGGAGTGCAGATACGCAGTATTTT. Protein product: CASSYRLGGSADTQYF. The rearrangement uses TRBV6-5 and TRBJ2-3; possible D gene TRBD2, 6 bases. There are 16 residues in the CDR3. Germline V gene sequence: CDR1 MNHEY, CDR2 SVGAGI. The V end lost 2 bases, the J end lost 4 bases, and 16 bases lay between the germline ends.

This clonotype was counted only a few times. V gene TRBV27 combines with J gene TRBJ2-3, with 10 bases aligning to TRBD2. The CDR3 length is 14 residues. Germline V gene data show CDR1 as MNHEY and CDR2 as SMNVEV (reference sequence). V lost 7 bases, J lost 4 bases, and 5 bases stayed unmatched. The CDR3 loop is CASKREGRADTQYF. CDR3 nucleotides: TGTGCCAGCAAGCGGGAGGGCCGAGCAGATACGCAGTATTTT.

About this clonotype itself: A much more abundant neighbour one base away suggests this may be a read error. This chain links TRBV30 with TRBJ2-7, with D uncertain. This CDR3 contains 13 residues. Germline V gives CDR1 GTSNPN, CDR2 SVGIG (reference sequence). CDR3 bases: TGTGCCTGGAGGCACCAGTTTCCCTACGAGCAGCACTTC. This codes for CAWRHQFPYEQHF. Supplemented by reference TRBV30 and TRBJ2-7, the full variable domain reads SQTIHQWPATLVQPVGSPLSLECTVEGTSNPNLYWYRQAAGRGLQLLFYSVGIGQISSEVPQNLSASRPQDRQFILSSKKLLLSDSGFYLCAWRHQFPYEQHFGPGTRLTVT.

This clonotype was found many times. The V and J genes are TRBV3-1 and TRBJ1-5, with D tentatively TRBD1 (5 bases). Per germline, CDR1 LGHDT and CDR2 YNNKEL (reference sequence). Between the trimmed V and J ends, which lost 1 base and 5 bases, there was a span of 9 bases. The CDR3 has 14 residues. The CDR3 region is CASSQALGDQPQHF. CDR3 coding DNA: TGTGCCAGCAGCCAAGCCCTAGGGGATCAGCCCCAGCATTTT.

This clonotype came up a few times. The J gene is TRBJ2-2, the V gene TRBV2, with 7 bases matching TRBD1. CDR3 length equals 16 residues. J gave up 1 base and V 4 bases, and 6 bases lay outside the gene matches. Germline lookup yields CDR1 SNHLY and CDR2 FYNNEI. The CDR3 loop is CASSVIGTENTGELFF. CDR3 bases: TGTGCCAGCAGTGTTATTGGGACAGAGAACACCGGGGAGCTGTTTTTT.

Ten or more counts support this clonotype. The chain uses TRBV29-1 and TRBJ1-1; 8 nucleotides align to TRBD1. CDR1 is SQVTM and CDR2 is ANQGSEA in the germline V gene. Trimming took 6 bases from V and 1 from J; bases not matched to a gene: 1. The length of the CDR3 is 12 residues. Here the CDR3 reads CSVTGENTEAFF. CDR3 bases: TGCAGCGTGACAGGGGAGAACACTGAAGCTTTCTTT. Full variable domain (remainder filled in from reference TRBV29-1 and TRBJ1-1): SAVISQKPSRDICQRGTSLTIQCQVDSQVTMMFWYRQQPGQSLTLIATANQGSEATYESGFVIDKFPISRPNLTFSTLTVSNMSPEDSSIYLCSVTGENTEAFFGQGTRLTVV.

V gene TRBV29-1 combines with J gene TRBJ2-7, with 9 positions matching TRBD1. CDR3 length: 12 amino acids. The germline CDR1 and CDR2 sequences are SQVTM and ANQGSEA. V shed 6 bases, J shed 3 bases, and the junction held 3 bases outside the gene matches. The CDR3 nucleotides read TGCAGCGTGGTGGGACAGGGCTACGAGCAGTACTTC. Translated, it gives CSVVGQGYEQYF.

This clonotype has a count of ten or more. The chain uses TRBV30 and TRBJ1-2; the D gene is possibly TRBD1 (6 bases). The V gene's germline CDR1 is GTSNPN and CDR2 SVGIG (reference sequence). CDR3 length: 11 amino acids. The ends were cut back, 2 bases at V and 6 bases at J, with 7 bases in the middle. For the CDR3, the DNA is TGTGCCTGGAGTACAGGGCATGGCTACACCTTC. It encodes CAWSTGHGYTF.

The sample holds many counts of this clonotype. V usage is TRBV18 and J usage is TRBJ1-2, with D uncertain. The germline V gene has CDR1 KGHSH and CDR2 LQKENI. The CDR3 runs 15 residues. The V end was cut by 1 base, the J end by 8 bases, with 17 bases between. The CDR3 spells CASSPQPGSYQGYTF. CDR3 bases: TGTGCCAGCTCACCACAACCTGGGTCGTATCAAGGCTACACCTTC.

In its sample, this clonotype was seen a few times. The J gene is TRBJ2-4, the V gene TRBV6-1; D unresolved. There are 15 residues in the CDR3. Trimming shortened V by 8 bases and J by 0 bases, and 14 bases separated the two germline ends. Germline values: CDR1 MNHNS, CDR2 SASEGT. CDR3 sequence: CASPMASLAKNIQYF. DNA for the CDR3: TGTGCCAGCCCCATGGCATCTCTAGCCAAAAACATTCAGTACTTC.

Many counts were recorded for this clonotype. This sequence joins TRBV7-3 and TRBJ2-1; 16 nucleotides agree with TRBD2. Germline CDR1 reads SGHTA; CDR2 reads FQGTGA. The J segment lost 10 bases and the V segment lost 5 bases, leaving 14 bases of the junction unmatched. The CDR3 consists of 18 residues. CDR3 protein: CASSLYPGTSGRAGEQFF. In nucleotides, the CDR3 is TGTGCCAGCAGCCTATACCCCGGGACTAGCGGGAGGGCCGGGGAGCAGTTCTTC.

This clonotype came up many times. The CDR3 spells CASSGLEGATQYF. For the CDR3, the DNA is TGTGCCAGCAGTGGACTAGAGGGAGCGACCCAGTACTTC. This rearrangement joins TRBV2 to TRBJ2-5; D possibly corresponds to TRBD2 (6 bases). V was clipped by 4 bases and J by 7 bases, with 13 bases between them. CDR1 and CDR2 (germline): SNHLY, FYNNEI. This CDR3 region has 13 residues. Full variable domain (rest looked up from reference TRBV2 and TRBJ2-5): EPEVTQTPSHQVTQMGQEVILRCVPISNHLYFYWYRQILGQKVEFLVSFYNNEISEKSEIFDDQFSVERPDGSNFTLKIRSTKLEDSAMYFCASSGLEGATQYFGPGTRLLVL.

This clonotype was seen at least ten times. CDR3 sequence reads: CASSLASEYEQYF. The CDR3 DNA reads as TGTGCCAGCAGTTTAGCTAGCGAGTACGAGCAGTACTTC. V and J are TRBV27 and TRBJ2-7; D may be TRBD2 (6 bases). V shed 2 bases and J shed 4 bases, with 9 bases lying between them. This CDR3 contains 13 residues. Germline-derived CDR1 and CDR2 are MNHEY and SMNVEV (reference sequence).

This clonotype has a handful of counts. The V call is TRBV4-3, the J call TRBJ2-1; no firm D call. From germline, CDR1 is LGHNA and CDR2 YSLEER. Trimming removed 0 bases from V and 2 bases from J, with 8 bases in between. The CDR3 covers 15 residues. The CDR3 coding sequence is TGCGCCAGCAGCCAAGATGGGCAGCCCTACAATGAGCAGTTCTTC. Protein sequence: CASSQDGQPYNEQFF.

This chain joins TRBV29-1 and TRBJ2-1, with 9 positions matching TRBD2. V trimming: 5 bases; J trimming: 7 bases; junction bases outside the gene matches: 9. Germline V gene data show CDR1 as SQVTM and CDR2 as ANQGSEA. The CDR3 is made up of 14 amino acids. The CDR3 sequence: CSVSTGTSRNEQFF. In DNA, the CDR3 is TGCAGCGTTTCAACCGGGACTAGCAGGAATGAGCAGTTCTTC.

The rearrangement links TRBV5-1 to TRBJ2-5, with 7 bases aligning to TRBD1. After removal of 4 bases from V and 1 base from J, the junction contained 10 bases not matched to a gene. Germline V gene lookup returns CDR1 SGHRS and CDR2 YFSETQ. The CDR3 is made up of 16 amino acids. The CDR3 spells CASSLRTGGFQETQYF. The DNA for the CDR3 is TGCGCCAGCAGCCTAAGGACAGGCGGATTCCAAGAGACCCAGTACTTC.

This clonotype turned up a few times. The J gene is TRBJ2-7, the V gene TRBV18; D might be TRBD2 (5 bases). The CDR3 covers 15 residues. Trimming took 6 bases from V and 3 from J, leaving 18 bases between them. CDR1 is KGHSH, CDR2 LQKENI, per germline. The CDR3 DNA reads as TGTGCCAGCTCTCCTACGGGTGGAGGTCGCTACGAGCAGTACTTC. Its translation is CASSPTGGGRYEQYF.

This clonotype appeared many times. J is TRBJ1-1 and V is TRBV9; D unresolved. Germline loops: CDR1 SGDLS, CDR2 YYNGEE. The CDR3 is 13 residues long. V was pared by 2 bases and J by 0 bases, with 5 bases between. The CDR3, as DNA: TGTGCCAGCAGCGTTGCCATGAACACTGAAGCTTTCTTT. Protein sequence: CASSVAMNTEAFF.

The table lists this clonotype with many counts. The V call is TRBV7-9, the J call TRBJ2-7; D may be TRBD2 (6 bases). Germline V CDR1 and CDR2: SEHNR, FQNEAQ (reference sequence). V was clipped by 1 base and J by 5 bases, with 15 bases between them. The CDR3 spans 15 residues. The CDR3 DNA is TGTGCCAGCAGCTTAGTGGCAGGAGGGGTAGACGAGCAGTACTTC. As protein: CASSLVAGGVDEQYF.

This clonotype was seen more than once but under ten times. The chain recombines TRBV15 with TRBJ1-6; D gene ambiguous. Germline V gene data show CDR1 as LNHNV and CDR2 as YYDKDF (reference sequence). The V end lost 4 bases, the J end lost 9 bases, and 13 bases lay between the germline ends. The CDR3 is made up of 14 amino acids. The CDR3 DNA reads as TGTGCCACCAGCAATACGTATGGATCTTCACCCCTCCACTTT. It yields the protein CATSNTYGSSPLHF. The whole variable domain, filled in from reference TRBV15 and TRBJ1-6, reads DAMVIQNPRYQVTQFGKPVTLSCSQTLNHNVMYWYQQKSSQAPKLLFHYYDKDFNNEADTPDNFQSRRPNTSFCFLDIRSPGLGDTAMYLCATSNTYGSSPLHFGNGTRLTVT.

This clonotype has just a few counts. This chain links TRBV12-3 or TRBV12-4 with TRBJ2-7, with TRBD2 matching 11 bases. The CDR3 runs 15 residues. V was pared by 7 bases and J by 1 base, with 6 bases of the junction left unmatched. The CDR3 coding sequence is TGTGCCAGCACCCCACTAGCGGGAGAATCCTACGAGCAGTACTTC. Protein sequence: CASTPLAGESYEQYF.

The rearrangement links TRBV29-1 to TRBJ1-4, with 8 bases that match TRBD1. CDR1 SQVTM and CDR2 ANQGSEA come from the germline V gene. CDR3 size: 19 residues. Unmatched junction bases numbered 25, after V lost 5 bases and J lost 8 bases. This CDR3 is CSVWDFTGTGRSRTEKLFF. For the CDR3, the DNA is TGCAGCGTTTGGGACTTTACCGGGACAGGCAGAAGTCGGACCGAAAAACTGTTTTTT. The variable domain in full, completed from reference TRBV29-1 and TRBJ1-4, reads SAVISQKPSRDICQRGTSLTIQCQVDSQVTMMFWYRQQPGQSLTLIATANQGSEATYESGFVIDKFPISRPNLTFSTLTVSNMSPEDSSIYLCSVWDFTGTGRSRTEKLFFGSGTQLSVL.

This clonotype has at least ten counts. This chain's CDR3 is CASSKSTGTGFYEQYF. In DNA form, the CDR3 reads TGTGCCAGCAGTAAGAGTACCGGGACAGGGTTTTACGAGCAGTACTTC. The chain uses TRBV28 and TRBJ2-7, with 9 bases fitting TRBD1. Germline CDR1 and CDR2: MDHEN and SYDVKM. J lost 4 bases, V lost 5 bases, and 12 bases had no gene match. The CDR3 has 16 amino acids.

This clonotype was found many times. The V gene is TRBV29-1, the J gene TRBJ2-7; D might be TRBD2 (5 bases). Germline V gives CDR1 SQVTM, CDR2 ANQGSEA. This CDR3 has 12 amino acids. V dropped 4 bases and J dropped 7 bases, with 14 bases sitting between them. This CDR3 is CSVGSEGREQYF. The CDR3 DNA is TGCAGCGTTGGAAGCGAGGGCAGAGAGCAGTACTTC.

As to this clonotype: A single base separates this from a much larger clone, so it may be a read error. The rearrangement uses TRBV7-9 and TRBJ2-7; 7 bases line up with TRBD1. CDR1 and CDR2 from the germline V gene are SEHNR and FQNEAQ (reference sequence). The CDR3 is made up of 14 amino acids. The trim removed 5 bases at V and 8 bases at J, leaving 12 bases unmatched. The chain's CDR3 is CASSPLGQEHKQYF. CDR3 sequence (DNA): TGTGCCAGCAGCCCCCTCGGACAGGAACACAAGCAGTACTTC.